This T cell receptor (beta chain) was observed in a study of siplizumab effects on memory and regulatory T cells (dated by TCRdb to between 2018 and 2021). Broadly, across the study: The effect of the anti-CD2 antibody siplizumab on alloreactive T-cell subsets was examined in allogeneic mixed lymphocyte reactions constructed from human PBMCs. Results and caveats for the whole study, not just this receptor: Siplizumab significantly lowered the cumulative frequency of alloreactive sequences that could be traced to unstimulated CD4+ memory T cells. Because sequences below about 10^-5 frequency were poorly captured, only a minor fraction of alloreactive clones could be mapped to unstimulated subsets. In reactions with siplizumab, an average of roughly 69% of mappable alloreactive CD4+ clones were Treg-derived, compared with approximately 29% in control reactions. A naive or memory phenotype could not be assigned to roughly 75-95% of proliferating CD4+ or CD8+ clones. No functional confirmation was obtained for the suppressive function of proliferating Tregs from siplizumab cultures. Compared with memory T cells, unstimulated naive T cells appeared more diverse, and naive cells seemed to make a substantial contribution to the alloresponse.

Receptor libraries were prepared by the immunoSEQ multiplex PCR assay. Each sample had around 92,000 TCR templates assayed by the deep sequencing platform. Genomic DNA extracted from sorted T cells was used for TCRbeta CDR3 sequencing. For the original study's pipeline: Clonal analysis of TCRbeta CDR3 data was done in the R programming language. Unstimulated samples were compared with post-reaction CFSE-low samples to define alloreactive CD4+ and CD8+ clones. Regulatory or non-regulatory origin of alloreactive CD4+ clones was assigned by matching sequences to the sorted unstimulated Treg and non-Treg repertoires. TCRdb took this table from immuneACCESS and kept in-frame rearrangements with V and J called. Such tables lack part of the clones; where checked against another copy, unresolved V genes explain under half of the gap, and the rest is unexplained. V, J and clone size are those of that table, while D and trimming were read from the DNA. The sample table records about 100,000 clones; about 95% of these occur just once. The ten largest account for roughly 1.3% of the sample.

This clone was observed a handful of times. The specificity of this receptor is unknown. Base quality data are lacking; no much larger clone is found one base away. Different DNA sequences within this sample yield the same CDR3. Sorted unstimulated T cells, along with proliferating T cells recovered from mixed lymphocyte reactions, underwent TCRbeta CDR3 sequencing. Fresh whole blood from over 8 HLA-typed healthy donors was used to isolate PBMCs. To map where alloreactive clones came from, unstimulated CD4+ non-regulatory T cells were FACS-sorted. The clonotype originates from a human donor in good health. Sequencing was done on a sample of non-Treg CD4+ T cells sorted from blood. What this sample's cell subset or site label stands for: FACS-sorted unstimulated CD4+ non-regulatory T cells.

The CDR3 corresponds to CASSLEVNTEAFF. The nucleotide sequence reads TGCGCCAGCAGCTTGGAGGTGAACACTGAAGCTTTCTTT. The chain couples TRBV5-1 to TRBJ1-1, with the D gene call left open. Looking up the germline V gene yields CDR1 SGHRS and CDR2 YFSETQ. The trim is 0 bases for V and 0 bases for J, with a gap of 3 bases between the germline ends. Including cysteine and phenylalanine, the CDR3 has 13 amino acids. The read is trimmed to its CDR3 DNA, 39 bases read in frame from base 1.